These 14 T cell receptor beta chains originate from one sample sequenced in a study of blood T cell repertoires in COVID-19. The protocol was immunoSEQ multiplex PCR, while the TCRdb copy is restricted to in-frame clones and leaves out a portion. In the table there are 25,000 to 30,000 clones, roughly 88% of which are singletons. The material sequenced was peripheral blood. The receptor source for this set is a woman aged 45-65 years with active COVID-19.

The chain has TRBV7-8 and TRBJ1-6; 7 nucleotides align to TRBD1. The CDR3 consists of 15 residues. The V and J ends lost 5 bases and 2 bases, in that order; junction bases with no gene match: 3. CDR1 is SGHVS and CDR2 is FQNEAQ in the germline V gene. For the CDR3, the DNA is TGTGCCAGCAGCATAACAGGGGCCTATAATTCACCCCTCCACTTT. Translating it yields CASSITGAYNSPLHF. The full variable domain, with the rest looked up from reference TRBV7-8 and TRBJ1-6, is GAGVSQSPRYKVAKRGQDVALRCDPISGHVSLFWYQQALGQGPEFLTYFQNEAQLDKSGLPSDRFFAERPEGSVSTLKIQRTQQEDSAVYLCASSITGAYNSPLHFGNGTRLTVT.

This clone has just a few counts. The chain uses TRBV19 and TRBJ2-1; tentative D call: TRBD2 (5 bases). V was cut by 4 bases and J by 2 bases, with 12 bases left in between. Germline V CDR1 and CDR2: LNHDA, SQIVND (reference sequence). The CDR3 runs 15 residues. This chain's CDR3 is CASSRIALAYNEQFF. The CDR3, as DNA: TGTGCCAGTAGTAGAATAGCGTTAGCCTACAATGAGCAGTTCTTC.

The chain is built from TRBV5-1 and TRBJ2-7, with D perhaps matching TRBD2 (6 bases). Germline CDR1 SGHRS, CDR2 YFSETQ. This CDR3 is built from 16 residues. Trimming left V 4 bases short and J 6 bases short, with 23 bases between. CDR3 coding DNA: TGCGCCAGCAGCCGGGGGATACTTCAGCTTTCCGGCGAGCAGTACTTC. This gives the protein CASSRGILQLSGEQYF.

V usage is TRBV12-5 and J usage is TRBJ1-3; D is uncertain. The V end was cut by 6 bases, the J end by 0 bases, with 6 bases between. CDR1 and CDR2 (germline): LGHNT, FRNRAP. This CDR3 spans 13 amino acids. Here the CDR3 DNA reads TGTGCTAGTGGGGGCCACTCTGGAAACACCATATATTTT. Protein sequence: CASGGHSGNTIYF.

This clone is a singleton in its sample. V is TRBV19 and J is TRBJ2-2; the match to TRBD1 covers 8 bases. V shed 5 bases and J 7 bases; nucleotides not matched to a gene: 15. The CDR3 totals 17 residues. Germline lookup yields CDR1 LNHDA and CDR2 SQIVND (reference sequence). Here the CDR3 DNA reads TGTGCCAGTAGTTTTCTACCAGGACAGGGCGGGAACGGGGAGCTGTTTTTT. This translates into CASSFLPGQGGNGELFF.

The chain recombines TRBV9 with TRBJ1-2; a possible D gene is TRBD1 (6 bases). The germline gives CDR1 SGDLS, CDR2 YYNGEE. V was trimmed by 3 bases and J by 3 bases, leaving 21 bases between them. The CDR3 length is 17 residues. The CDR3 reads CASSAPPGGGGYYGYTF. CDR3 coding DNA: TGTGCCAGCAGCGCCCCTCCCGGAGGGGGAGGGTACTATGGCTACACCTTC.

This clone was counted between two and nine times. This chain connects TRBV28 to TRBJ1-1; weak D call: TRBD1 (5 bases). The CDR3 is 16 residues long. Germline CDR1 reads MDHEN; CDR2 reads SYDVKM. V was pared by 4 bases and J by 5 bases, with 20 bases between. The CDR3, as DNA: TGTGCCAGCAGTTCCCCAATACAGGTCGAAAGGACTGAAGCTTTCTTT. Its protein is CASSSPIQVERTEAFF.

The chain joins TRBV5-1 to TRBJ2-7; the D is unclear. Trimming left V 0 bases short and J 7 bases short, with 11 bases between. The germline V gene has CDR1 SGHRS and CDR2 YFSETQ. This CDR3 region has 13 residues. For the CDR3, the DNA is TGCGCCAGCAGCTTGGACTCATCCGGGGAGCAGTACTTC. Translated: CASSLDSSGEQYF.

The chain uses TRBV7-2 and TRBJ2-7, with 8 bases aligning to TRBD1. CDR3 length: 15 amino acids. Trimming took 1 base from V and 2 from J; bases not matched to a gene: 4. Germline V gene sequence: CDR1 SGHTA, CDR2 FQGNSA. In DNA, the CDR3 is TGTGCCAGCAGCTTAGATGGACAGGGACCCTACGAGCAGTACTTC. Its protein is CASSLDGQGPYEQYF.

The chain uses TRBV11-2 and TRBJ2-5, with 7 bases identical to TRBD2. The V and J ends lost 0 bases and 3 bases, in that order; junction bases with no gene match: 10. This CDR3 has 17 residues. CDR1 SGHAT and CDR2 FQNNGV come from the germline V gene. The CDR3, as DNA: TGTGCCAGCAGCTTAGAAGGCGGGAGCGGTGAGGAAGAGACCCAGTACTTC. It yields the protein CASSLEGGSGEEETQYF.

The chain has TRBV7-3 and TRBJ2-3; a possible D gene is TRBD1 (8 bases). V shed 5 bases and J shed 5 bases, with 14 bases lying between them. The CDR3 is 14 amino acids. Germline CDR1 SGHTA, CDR2 FQGTGA. DNA for the CDR3: TGTGCCAGCAGCCCGAGCGGGACAGGAGATACGCAGTATTTT. This codes for CASSPSGTGDTQYF.

The CDR3 is CASSPFGIGIPGANVLTF. The CDR3 nucleotides are TGTGCCAGCTCACCATTCGGGATAGGGATCCCTGGGGCCAACGTCCTGACTTTC. The rearrangement joins TRBV18 to TRBJ2-6; D is perhaps TRBD2 (5 bases). The ends were cut back, 2 bases at V and 2 bases at J, with 16 bases in the middle. The germline V gene has CDR1 KGHSH and CDR2 LQKENI. This CDR3 region has 18 residues.

V gene TRBV2 combines with J gene TRBJ2-5; D ambiguous. V gave up 6 bases and J gave up 2 bases, with 4 bases separating them. CDR3 length: 11 residues. Germline V gives CDR1 SNHLY, CDR2 FYNNEI. In DNA, the CDR3 is TGTGCCAGCAGCGAGCAAGAGACCCAGTACTTC. It encodes CASSEQETQYF.

By proportion, this clone is large (0.1 to 1%). The V gene is TRBV29-1, the J gene TRBJ2-7; weak D call: TRBD2 (5 bases). The CDR3 has 12 amino acids. Trimming shortened V by 4 bases and J by 7 bases, and 14 bases separated the two germline ends. CDR1 and CDR2 (germline): SQVTM, ANQGSEA. DNA for the CDR3: TGCAGCGTTGGGACTTGGGCCAGGGAGCAGTACTTC. It specifies CSVGTWAREQYF.